A single T cell receptor (beta chain) is shown here with its context. The antigen remains unidentified. In TCRdb, the RT-PCR reads were re-called with MiXCR into one record per CDR3 protein. The sample yields around 200,000 distinct CDR3 sequences, roughly an eighth seen once. The sample is drawn from a study of response to subunit inactivated influenza vaccine. Study-wide results and caveats: After each seasonal influenza vaccination, few new T cells are recruited, the authors suggested.

Germline V gives CDR1 LGHNA, CDR2 YSLEER. Trimming pared 0 bases from V and 4 bases from J, leaving 15 bases between. The CDR3 loop spans 17 amino acids. This specimen consisted of CD8+ T cells sorted from PBMCs, obtained roughly 5 days after vaccination. This chain connects TRBV4-3 to TRBJ2-2; TRBD1 is a possible D gene (6 bases). This clonotype was sampled from a man aged 45-65 years who received an inactivated influenza vaccine. The CDR3 is CASSQDPTGLGTGELFF. CDR3 bases: TGCGCCAGCAGCCAAGATCCCACAGGGTTAGGCACCGGGGAGCTGTTTTTT.